The 32 T cell receptor beta chains in this list originate from one sample, sequenced in a study of shared clonotypes between healthy human individuals. Assay: immunoSEQ multiplex PCR; the TCRdb copy retains only in-frame clones and omits some. The table lists 650,000 to 800,000 clones, about 90% of them singletons. Positively selected for CCR7, the CD45RO-negative cells used as naive CD8 cells excluded terminally differentiated effector memory CD45RA+ cells. The sequencing input was naive CD8+ T cells sorted from blood. Receptors were obtained from a man aged 25 to 40 in good health.

This chain connects TRBV19 to TRBJ1-2, with D hard to call. The CDR3 is 15 residues long. The V gene lost 3 bases and the J gene lost 2 bases, with 13 bases spanning the gap. CDR1 LNHDA and CDR2 SQIVND come from the germline V gene (reference sequence). The CDR3 DNA reads as TGTGCCAGTAGTATTCGGGAACAAACAAACTATGGCTACACCTTC. Protein sequence: CASSIREQTNYGYTF.

A word on this clone: With a much larger clone just one base away, this may be a read error. The V call is TRBV28, the J call TRBJ2-1; D gene uncertain. CDR1 and CDR2 (germline): MDHEN, SYDVKM. V gave up 3 bases and J gave up 6 bases, with 6 bases separating them. This CDR3 has 12 amino acids. CDR3 coding DNA: TGTGCCAGCAGTTTCGAGTTCAATGAGCAGTTCTTC. Amino acid sequence: CASSFEFNEQFF.

The chain is built from TRBV27 and TRBJ2-5; 8 nucleotides align to TRBD1. The CDR3 consists of 18 residues. V lost 4 bases, J lost 3 bases, and 16 bases stayed unmatched. CDR1 MNHEY and CDR2 SMNVEV come from the germline V gene (reference sequence). DNA of the CDR3: TGTGCCAGCAGTTCCGACCCCCCGACAGGGGCGCCAAAAGAGACCCAGTACTTC. This translates into CASSSDPPTGAPKETQYF.

The gene calls are TRBV29-1 and TRBJ2-1; D call uncertain. The CDR3 covers 12 residues. Germline assignment: CDR1 SQVTM and CDR2 ANQGSEA. V lost 4 bases to trimming and J lost 5 bases, with 9 bases between them. CDR3 in amino acids: CSVGSENNEQFF. CDR3 nucleotide sequence: TGCAGCGTTGGCTCGGAAAACAATGAGCAGTTCTTC.

This clone turned up a few times. The CDR3 sequence is CASAPGNSLYGYTF. The CDR3 DNA reads TGTGCCAGCGCCCCTGGGAACAGCCTCTATGGCTACACCTTC. The chain combines TRBV27 with TRBJ1-2; no reliable D call. Per the germline V gene, CDR1 is MNHEY and CDR2 is SMNVEV (reference sequence). This CDR3 has 14 amino acids. V lost 8 bases and J lost 4, with 17 bases in between.

The chain uses TRBV1 and TRBJ1-5; the table names TRBD1, a call not compared with the DNA. TRBV1 has pseudogene status. The CDR3 runs to 18 residues. CDR3 in amino acids: CTSSQDWQAVLINQPQHF. CDR3 nucleotides: TGCACCAGCAGCCAAGATTGGCAGGCCGTTCTGATCAATCAGCCCCAGCATTTT.

This clone was observed a handful of times. The DNA for the CDR3 is TGTGCCAGCAGTTTCGGGAGCGGGAGCTTCAATGAGCAGTTCTTC. It encodes CASSFGSGSFNEQFF. The V and J genes are TRBV27 and TRBJ2-1; TRBD2 matches 8 bases. Trimming removed 3 bases from V and 6 bases from J; junction bases left unmatched: 7. Germline V gene lookup returns CDR1 MNHEY and CDR2 SMNVEV (reference sequence). The CDR3 is 15 residues long.

J is TRBJ2-5 and V is TRBV27, with a possible D match to TRBD1 (5 bases). V was cut by 2 bases and J by 2 bases, with 9 bases left in between. The CDR3 covers 14 residues. The V gene's germline CDR1 is MNHEY and CDR2 SMNVEV (reference sequence). CDR3 coding DNA: TGTGCCAGCAGTTTAAAGGGGCGGCAAGAGACCCAGTACTTC. It encodes CASSLKGRQETQYF.

This chain joins TRBV4-3 and TRBJ1-1; unclear D gene. Germline V gene lookup returns CDR1 LGHNA and CDR2 YSLEER. V lost 1 base and J lost 4, with 19 bases in between. The CDR3 totals 17 residues. CDR3 coding DNA: TGCGCCAGCAGCCAAGCCATTGGGTCTCGGGTGACCACTGAAGCTTTCTTT. This codes for CASSQAIGSRVTTEAFF.

V usage is TRBV19 and J usage is TRBJ2-7; 10 bases are a match to TRBD2. J gave up 3 bases and V 5 bases, and 4 bases lay outside the gene matches. The CDR3 contains 14 residues. Germline values: CDR1 LNHDA, CDR2 SQIVND (reference sequence). CDR3 amino acids: CASSPGTSVYEQYF. The DNA of the CDR3 is TGTGCCAGTAGTCCCGGGACTAGCGTCTACGAGCAGTACTTC.

The chain links TRBV6-6 to TRBJ1-5; unclear D gene. Trimming removed 6 bases at V and 0 bases at J, with 6 bases between. Germline-derived CDR1 and CDR2 are MNHNY and SVGAGI (reference sequence). The CDR3 spans 13 residues. Here the CDR3 reads CASRLNSNQPQHF. The CDR3 DNA is TGTGCCAGCAGGCTAAATAGCAATCAGCCCCAGCATTTT.

The chain carries TRBV27 and TRBJ2-4, with TRBD1 matching over 10 bases. The CDR3 runs 18 residues. V was pared by 6 bases and J by 1 base, with 12 bases of the junction left unmatched. CDR1 is MNHEY, CDR2 SMNVEV, per germline (reference sequence). The CDR3 DNA reads TGTGCCAGCAGCCTTCGGGACAGGGGAACTAGGGCCAAAAACATTCAGTACTTC. This codes for CASSLRDRGTRAKNIQYF.

Regarding this clone: Different DNA sequences within this sample yield the same CDR3. This sequence joins TRBV5-1 and TRBJ2-1, with 7 bases lining up with TRBD2. CDR1 is SGHRS and CDR2 is YFSETQ in the germline V gene. Trimming removed 4 bases from V and 0 bases from J; junction bases left unmatched: 7. CDR3 length: 16 amino acids. The CDR3 loop reads CASSETSASSYNEQFF. The CDR3 region has the DNA TGCGCCAGCAGCGAAACTAGCGCCAGCTCCTACAATGAGCAGTTCTTC.

This sequence joins TRBV7-9 and TRBJ2-1; 9 bases are a match to TRBD1. The CDR3 has 15 amino acids. V lost 3 bases to trimming and J lost 5 bases; unmatched junction nucleotides: 5. The germline CDR1 and CDR2 sequences are SEHNR and FQNEAQ (reference sequence). CDR3 protein: CASSLGQGENNEQFF. DNA of the CDR3: TGTGCCAGCAGCTTGGGACAGGGCGAAAACAATGAGCAGTTCTTC. Supplemented by reference TRBV7-9 and TRBJ2-1, the full variable domain reads DTGVSQNPRHKITKRGQNVTFRCDPISEHNRLYWYRQTLGQGPEFLTYFQNEAQLEKSRLLSDRFSAERPKGSFSTLEIQRTEQGDSAMYLCASSLGQGENNEQFFGPGTRLTVL.

The chain links TRBV28 to TRBJ2-1; 8 bases are shared with TRBD2. The junction had 4 bases not matched to a gene; V was cut back by 5 bases and J by 7 bases. This CDR3 comprises 13 residues. Per the germline V gene, CDR1 is MDHEN and CDR2 is SYDVKM. This CDR3 reads CASSLIAGNEQFF. CDR3 sequence (DNA): TGTGCCAGCAGTCTAATAGCGGGGAATGAGCAGTTCTTC. Complete variable domain (other parts from reference TRBV28 and TRBJ2-1): DVKVTQSSRYLVKRTGEKVFLECVQDMDHENMFWYRQDPGLGLRLIYFSYDVKMKEKGDIPEGYSVSREKKERFSLILESASTNQTSMYLCASSLIAGNEQFFGPGTRLTVL.

This rearrangement joins TRBV7-9 to TRBJ2-7; D is ambiguous. Germline values: CDR1 SEHNR, CDR2 FQNEAQ (reference sequence). Trimming took 5 bases from V and 3 from J, leaving 17 bases between them. The CDR3 is made up of 15 amino acids. CDR3 in DNA: TGTGCCAGCAGCCCCCTAAATATTAATCACTACGAGCAGTACTTC. Residues: CASSPLNINHYEQYF. The full variable domain, its missing parts supplied by reference TRBV7-9 and TRBJ2-7, is DTGVSQNPRHKITKRGQNVTFRCDPISEHNRLYWYRQTLGQGPEFLTYFQNEAQLEKSRLLSDRFSAERPKGSFSTLEIQRTEQGDSAMYLCASSPLNINHYEQYFGPGTRLTVT.

V is TRBV7-2 and J is TRBJ2-3; D is undetermined. V lost 3 bases to trimming and J lost 1 base, with 20 bases between them. The CDR3 has 18 amino acids. Germline CDR1 is SGHTA and CDR2 is FQGNSA. CDR3 amino acids: CASSFPHALRVGTDTQYF. CDR3 DNA sequence: TGTGCCAGCAGCTTTCCTCACGCTCTCCGCGTAGGCACAGATACGCAGTATTTT.

This clone has only one observation. This chain links TRBV27 with TRBJ1-1; the D gene is possibly TRBD1 (5 bases). This CDR3 has 14 amino acids. Germline V gene sequence: CDR1 MNHEY, CDR2 SMNVEV (reference sequence). The ends were cut back, 5 bases at V and 4 bases at J, with 14 bases in the middle. The CDR3: CASSQGYGGTEAFF. CDR3 coding DNA: TGTGCCAGCAGTCAGGGATATGGTGGCACTGAAGCTTTCTTT.

The rearrangement uses TRBV29-1 and TRBJ1-1, with 7 bases matching TRBD1. This CDR3 contains 12 residues. In germline, CDR1 is SQVTM, CDR2 ANQGSEA. With V trimmed by 7 bases and J by 6 bases, 8 bases remained unmatched. CDR3: CSAQGSIPEAFF. The CDR3 DNA sequence: TGCAGCGCACAGGGGAGTATACCTGAAGCTTTCTTT.

The chain couples TRBV7-8 to TRBJ2-7, with 8 bases identical to TRBD2. From germline, CDR1 is SGHVS and CDR2 FQNEAQ. CDR3 length: 16 amino acids. Trimming cost V 1 base and J 4 bases; bases outside gene matches: 9. The CDR3 DNA follows: TGTGCCAGCAGCTTAGAGACAGCGGGAGTATCGTACGAGCAGTACTTC. Its translation: CASSLETAGVSYEQYF.

This chain links TRBV11-2 with TRBJ1-1, with 8 bases lining up with TRBD1. This CDR3 has 17 residues. CDR1 is SGHAT, CDR2 FQNNGV, per germline. V lost 1 base, J lost 0 bases, and 7 bases stayed unmatched. CDR3 sequence: CASSLGRQGSMNTEAFF. The CDR3 DNA follows: TGTGCCAGCAGCTTAGGTCGACAGGGGTCCATGAACACTGAAGCTTTCTTT.

This clone was seen a few times. The chain is built from TRBV28 and TRBJ2-7; tentatively, D is TRBD2 (5 bases). The CDR3 runs to 15 residues. Germline V gives CDR1 MDHEN, CDR2 SYDVKM. With 8 bases removed from V and 0 bases from J, the gap between germline ends came to 17 bases. CDR3 residues: CASALDGERSYEQYF. CDR3 nucleotides: TGTGCCAGCGCCTTGGACGGGGAACGCTCCTACGAGCAGTACTTC.

The V call is TRBV11-2, the J call TRBJ2-3; D perhaps matches TRBD2 (7 bases). The germline V gene has CDR1 SGHAT and CDR2 FQNNGV. There are 15 residues in the CDR3. V was pared by 5 bases and J by 4 bases, with 16 bases between. CDR3 coding DNA: TGTGCCAGCAGCCACGGTAGGGGGGGGTCAGATACGCAGTATTTT. Amino acids: CASSHGRGGSDTQYF.

The chain is built from TRBV14 and TRBJ2-5; tentatively, D is TRBD1 (5 bases). Judging by the DNA end, TRBJ2-7 fits better; the J call may be wrong. The CDR3 is 14 residues long. Germline lookup yields CDR1 SGHDN and CDR2 FVKESK. CDR3 residues: CASSQEGRDYEQYF. Written as DNA, the CDR3 is TGTGCCAGCAGCCAAGAGGGCAGGGACTACGAGCAGTACTTC.

This chain connects TRBV5-5 to TRBJ2-7, with D maybe TRBD1 (7 bases). This CDR3 region has 14 residues. V lost 4 bases and J 2 bases, leaving 13 bases between the germline ends. In germline, CDR1 is SGHKS, CDR2 YYEKEE (reference sequence). The CDR3, as DNA: TGTGCCAGCAGCACGGCGGGACAGACCTACGAGCAGTACTTC. Its translation: CASSTAGQTYEQYF.

In the case of this clone: The same CDR3 also results from other DNA sequences found in this sample. This chain connects TRBV5-1 to TRBJ2-5; D might be TRBD2 (5 bases). V was pared by 2 bases and J by 0 bases, with 8 bases between. The CDR3 extends over 14 amino acids. Germline CDR1 is SGHRS and CDR2 is YFSETQ. The CDR3 is CASSLGRNQETQYF. The CDR3 nucleotides read TGCGCCAGCAGCTTAGGGAGAAACCAAGAGACCCAGTACTTC.

The table lists this clone with a count of one. J is TRBJ1-5 and V is TRBV4-3; D unclear. The CDR3 sequence is 15 residues long. Germline V gene lookup returns CDR1 LGHNA and CDR2 YSLEER. V was shortened by 0 bases and J by 4 bases, with 10 bases between the two germline ends. The CDR3 coding sequence is TGCGCCAGCAGCCAAGATCGGGCGGGGAATCAGCCCCAGCATTTT. Translating it yields CASSQDRAGNQPQHF.

The V and J genes are TRBV7-9 and TRBJ2-1, with D maybe TRBD1 (6 bases). The CDR3 has 11 amino acids. The V end lost 5 bases, the J end lost 12 bases, and 11 bases lay between the germline ends. Germline lookup yields CDR1 SEHNR and CDR2 FQNEAQ (reference sequence). The CDR3 loop is CASSDPQGQFF. The CDR3 DNA is TGTGCCAGCAGCGACCCACAGGGGCAGTTCTTC.

The V and J genes are TRBV7-9 and TRBJ2-7; possibly TRBD2 for D (6 bases). The CDR3 is 14 amino acids. Germline CDR1 SEHNR, CDR2 FQNEAQ (reference sequence). V was cut by 5 bases and J by 0 bases, with 11 bases left in between. The chain's CDR3 is CASSLGLSSYEQYF. Here the CDR3 DNA reads TGTGCCAGCAGCCTGGGACTTAGCTCCTACGAGCAGTACTTC. Together with reference TRBV7-9 and TRBJ2-7, the CDR3 gives the full variable domain: DTGVSQNPRHKITKRGQNVTFRCDPISEHNRLYWYRQTLGQGPEFLTYFQNEAQLEKSRLLSDRFSAERPKGSFSTLEIQRTEQGDSAMYLCASSLGLSSYEQYFGPGTRLTVT.

In this sample, this clone turned up a few times. V and J are TRBV27 and TRBJ2-7; no firm D call. Trimming removed 0 bases from V and 2 bases from J, with 20 bases in between. Looked up from germline, CDR1 is MNHEY and CDR2 is SMNVEV (reference sequence). This CDR3 region has 18 residues. The CDR3: CASSLSGGVSRPTYEQYF. The CDR3 DNA follows: TGTGCCAGCAGTTTATCTGGTGGTGTATCGCGCCCCACCTACGAGCAGTACTTC.

This rearrangement joins TRBV4-1 to TRBJ2-1; TRBD1 is a possible D gene (6 bases). V dropped 2 bases and J dropped 4 bases, with 15 bases sitting between them. CDR1 and CDR2 from the germline V gene are MGHRA and YSYEKL. The CDR3 is made up of 16 amino acids. The chain's CDR3 is CASSQSGQRGYNEQFF. Here the CDR3 DNA reads TGCGCCAGCAGCCAAAGCGGACAGAGAGGGTACAATGAGCAGTTCTTC.

The chain uses TRBV10-1 and TRBJ1-1; tentatively, D is TRBD1 (6 bases). V was clipped by 6 bases and J by 1 base, with 12 bases between them. CDR3 length equals 14 residues. The germline V gene has CDR1 WNHNN and CDR2 SYGVQD (reference sequence). The CDR3 spells CASSLETGNTEAFF. CDR3 nucleotides: TGCGCCAGCAGCCTAGAGACAGGGAACACTGAAGCTTTCTTT.